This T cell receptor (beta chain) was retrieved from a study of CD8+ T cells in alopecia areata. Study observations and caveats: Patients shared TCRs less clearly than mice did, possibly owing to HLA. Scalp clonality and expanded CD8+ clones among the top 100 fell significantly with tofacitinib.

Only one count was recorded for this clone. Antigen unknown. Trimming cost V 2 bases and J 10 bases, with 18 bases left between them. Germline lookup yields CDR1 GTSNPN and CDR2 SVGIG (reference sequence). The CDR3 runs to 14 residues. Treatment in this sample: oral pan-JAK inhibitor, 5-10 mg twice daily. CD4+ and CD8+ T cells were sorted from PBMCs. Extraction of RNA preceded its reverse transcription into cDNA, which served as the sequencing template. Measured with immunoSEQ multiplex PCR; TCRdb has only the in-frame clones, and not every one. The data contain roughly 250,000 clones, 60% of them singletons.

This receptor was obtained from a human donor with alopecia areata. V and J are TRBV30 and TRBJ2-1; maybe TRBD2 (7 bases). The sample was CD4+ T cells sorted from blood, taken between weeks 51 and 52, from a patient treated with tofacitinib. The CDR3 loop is CAWSIGGLLSEQFF. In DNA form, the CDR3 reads TGTGCCTGGAGTATCGGGGGGCTTTTGTCGGAGCAGTTCTTC. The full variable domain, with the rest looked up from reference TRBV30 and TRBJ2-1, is SQTIHQWPATLVQPVGSPLSLECTVEGTSNPNLYWYRQAAGRGLQLLFYSVGIGQISSEVPQNLSASRPQDRQFILSSKKLLLSDSGFYLCAWSIGGLLSEQFFGPGTRLTVL.